A selection of T cell receptor beta chains follows, all from one sample in a study of cytomegalovirus exposure and HLA in healthy donors. Clones were sequenced by immunoSEQ multiplex PCR, and TCRdb holds only the in-frame ones, with some missing. The sample contains 120,000 or so clones, around 66% of which appear only once. The sample was PBMCs. Receptor source: a man aged 18-30 years in good health and CMV-seronegative. Each CDR3 is given with its conserved first and last residue. Each record gives: J gene, clone size, D gene, V gene, CDR3 length, CDR3 DNA, CDR3 protein. A D gene is named only where the DNA matches it firmly. Only part of the rows carry a size: once, few, many, or a class if the clone is expanded.

>TRBJ2-3|NA|TRBD2|TRBV6-5|15
TGTGCCAGCAGTACCAGACTAGCGGGGACAGATACGCAGTATTTT
CASSTRLAGTDTQYF
>TRBJ1-5|NA|TRBD1|TRBV15|15
TGTGCCACCAGCGGTGGGACAGTAGTTGATCAGCCCCAGCATTTT
CATSGGTVVDQPQHF
>TRBJ2-3|few|NA|TRBV5-4|17
TGTGCCAGTAGCATGACAGAACTAGGTTTGGGGGCCGATACGCAGTATTTT
CASSMTELGLGADTQYF
>TRBJ1-1|NA|NA|TRBV18|14
TGTGCCAGCTCACCATTTCGGGGAGTCGCTGAAGCTTTCTTT
CASSPFRGVAEAFF
>TRBJ1-2|few|NA|TRBV5-1|14
TGCGCCAGCAGCTTGGCGCAGGGAGGCTATGGCTACACCTTC
CASSLAQGGYGYTF
>TRBJ2-7|few|TRBD1|TRBV7-8|13
TGTGCCAGCAACCCTGACAGGGCCTACGAGCAGTACTTC
CASNPDRAYEQYF
>TRBJ2-3|NA|NA|TRBV5-6|14
TGTGCCAGCAGCTCCGGGACAATCACAGATACGCAGTATTTT
CASSSGTITDTQYF
>TRBJ1-2|few|NA|TRBV5-5|14
TGTGCCAGCAGCTCGCCCAACCGAGTCTATGGCTACACCTTC
CASSSPNRVYGYTF
>TRBJ2-1|NA|TRBD1|TRBV9|15
TGTGCCAGCAGCAAGGGACAGGGCACATTCAATGAGCAGTTCTTC
CASSKGQGTFNEQFF
>TRBJ2-7|NA|TRBD1|TRBV14|16
TGTGCCAGCAGCCAACAGGGGACAGGGAGGTCCTACGAGCAGTACTTC
CASSQQGTGRSYEQYF
>TRBJ2-1|NA|TRBD1|TRBV9|14
TGTGCCAGCAGCGGGCGACAGGGTTGGGGTGAGCAGTTCTTC
CASSGRQGWGEQFF
>TRBJ2-7|NA|TRBD1|TRBV7-9|16
TGTGCCAGCAGCTTAGCACAGGGGCACCTGCAGTACGAGCAGTACTTC
CASSLAQGHLQYEQYF
>TRBJ1-4|few|NA|TRBV13|15
TGTCCCAGCAGCTTAGGTTGGCAGGGTTATGAAAAACTGTTTTTT
CPSSLGWQGYEKLFF
>TRBJ1-2|NA|NA|TRBV27|15
TGTGCCAGCAGTTTATCGGGGGCAAGCCTAGGAGGCTACACCTTC
CASSLSGASLGGYTF
>TRBJ1-1|NA|NA|TRBV6-5|13
TGTGCCAGCAGTAAGACGGGGAACACTGAAGCTTTCTTT
CASSKTGNTEAFF
>TRBJ2-3|NA|TRBD2|TRBV29-1|12
TGCAGCGGGGGGAGGGAACGAGATACGCAGTATTTT
CSGGRERDTQYF
>TRBJ2-7|NA|NA|TRBV9|13
TGTGCCAGCAGCGTAGTCGGCGGATACGAGCAGTACTTC
CASSVVGGYEQYF
>TRBJ1-1|NA|TRBD1|TRBV9|13
TGTGCCAGCAGCGTGACAGGGCACACTGAAGCTTTCTTT
CASSVTGHTEAFF
>TRBJ1-5|NA|NA|TRBV6-1|14
TGTGCCAGCAGTGAAGCTGGGGGCACTCAGCCCCAGCATTTT
CASSEAGGTQPQHF
>TRBJ2-2|few|TRBD2|TRBV6-1|15
TGTGCCAGCAGTCCCCACGGGGGGTTGACCGGGGAGCTGTTTTTT
CASSPHGGLTGELFF
>TRBJ2-1|few|NA|TRBV27|13
TGTGCCAGCAGTTTTACAGGGTACAATGAGCAGTTCTTC
CASSFTGYNEQFF
>TRBJ1-1|NA|NA|TRBV9|15
TGTGCCAGCAGCGTAGTCATAGCCTCCTCCACTGAAGCTTTCTTT
CASSVVIASSTEAFF
>TRBJ2-3|NA|TRBD2|TRBV7-2|17
TGTGCCAGCAGCTTAGACGGGGCGGGAGGGGGGGCAGATACGCAGTATTTT
CASSLDGAGGGADTQYF
>TRBJ2-3|NA|NA|TRBV7-2|15
TGTGCCAGCAGTCGGGGGAGCGGGTTCACAGATACGCAGTATTTT
CASSRGSGFTDTQYF
>TRBJ2-7|NA|TRBD1|TRBV6-5|14
TGTGCCAGCAGACTGGACAGGGTGTCCTACGAGCAGTACTTC
CASRLDRVSYEQYF
>TRBJ2-6|NA|NA|TRBV28|15
TGTGCCAGCAGTTTACCGGGTGCGAGGGCCAACGTCCTGACTTTC
CASSLPGARANVLTF
>TRBJ1-2|NA|NA|TRBV25-1|16
TGTGCCAGCAGTGAACCCGGCGGGGTCCTTAGGAATGGCTACACCTTC
CASSEPGGVLRNGYTF
>TRBJ2-1|NA|TRBD1|TRBV2|12
TGTGCCAGCCAGGACAGGGTAGGGGAGCAGTTCTTC
CASQDRVGEQFF
>TRBJ2-5|NA|TRBD2|TRBV28|14
TGTGCCAGCAGTCCCTGGGGGGGAATAGAGACCCAGTACTTC
CASSPWGGIETQYF
>TRBJ1-4|NA|NA|TRBV7-9|15
TGTGCCAGCAGCCTCTTGGTACTAGAGTATGAAAAACTGTTTTTT
CASSLLVLEYEKLFF
>TRBJ2-5|NA|TRBD1|TRBV28|14
TGTGCCAGCATACCCGGGACAGGGTTTATTTTCCAGTACTTC
CASIPGTGFIFQYF
>TRBJ1-6|NA|TRBD1|TRBV6-5|15
TGTGCCAGCAACAGATTCGGGACAGCCAATTCACCCCTCCACTTT
CASNRFGTANSPLHF